Below, 2 T cell receptor beta chains from the same sample are listed, as sequenced in a study of blood T cells in healthy people across ages. It was with a sample-barcoded 5' primer and a J-beta primer mix that a second PCR of roughly 7 to 12 cycles was run. TCRdb passed the 5' RACE reads through MiXCR, listing each CDR3 protein once. Found here are about 1.1 million distinct CDR3 sequences, more than 30% of them singletons; the top ten hold roughly 14%. Sequencing was performed on blood. The source is a man aged 18-30 years in good health.

V gene TRBV12-3 or TRBV12-4 combines with J gene TRBJ2-3; D unclear. This CDR3 contains 12 residues. V lost 6 bases, J lost 4 bases, and 8 bases lay in between. CDR3 in DNA: TGTGCCAGCAGGGCTGTTGCAGATACGCAGTATTTT. Residues: CASRAVADTQYF.

The gene calls are TRBV14 and TRBJ2-1, with a tentative D call TRBD1 (5 bases). V was clipped by 3 bases and J by 4 bases, with 13 bases between them. Germline V CDR1 and CDR2: SGHDN, FVKESK. This CDR3 spans 15 amino acids. CDR3 sequence (DNA): TGTGCCAGCAGCCAGGACCCAGGGCATTACAATGAGCAGTTCTTC. Its protein is CASSQDPGHYNEQFF.